The following is a T cell receptor (beta chain) sequence with its context. The antigen is unknown. The data were produced by immunoSEQ multiplex PCR, yet TCRdb's version contains in-frame clones alone and is incomplete. The repertoire table contains about 140,000 clones. These data are taken from a study of T cell responses to AZD1222 COVID-19 vaccine. Broader study findings: Along spike, vaccine-associated CD4 TCRs were found throughout, with dominance at 160-218 and 743-854. White British ancestry dominated among donors, who included more females, and clonal diversity was possibly underestimated. The number of AZD1222 recipients seropositive at baseline was only five or six.

J lost 1 base, V lost 5 bases, and 7 bases had no gene match. This CDR3 has 15 residues. Germline V gene lookup returns CDR1 SNHLY and CDR2 FYNNEI. The source is an adult in good health. The chain links TRBV2 to TRBJ2-7, with 8 bases aligning to TRBD1. Sequenced sample: peripheral blood. In nucleotides, the CDR3 is TGTGCCAGCAGTAACCGGGACAGGAGTTCCTACGAGCAGTACTTC. As protein: CASSNRDRSSYEQYF.